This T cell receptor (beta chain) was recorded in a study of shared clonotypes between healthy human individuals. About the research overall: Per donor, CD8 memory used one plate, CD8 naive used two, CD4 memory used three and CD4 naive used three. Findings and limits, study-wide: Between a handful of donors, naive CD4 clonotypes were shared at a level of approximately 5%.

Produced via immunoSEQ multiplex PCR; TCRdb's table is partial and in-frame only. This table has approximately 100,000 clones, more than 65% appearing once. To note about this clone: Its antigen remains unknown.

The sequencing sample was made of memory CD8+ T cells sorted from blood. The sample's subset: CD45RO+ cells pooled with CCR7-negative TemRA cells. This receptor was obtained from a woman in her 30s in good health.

CDR3 residues: CASSRSAGRYNSPLHF. The CDR3, as DNA: TGTGCCAGCAGCCGGTCCGCGGGACGGTATAATTCACCCCTCCACTTT. The V gene is TRBV5-6, the J gene TRBJ1-6, with a weak D call TRBD1 (5 bases). The germline V and J ends were trimmed by 4 bases and 4 bases, with 15 bases remaining between them. This CDR3 comprises 16 residues. The germline CDR1 and CDR2 sequences are SGHDT and YYEEEE.